The 24 T cell receptor beta chains below were found in one sample sequenced in a study of shared clonotypes between healthy human individuals. Repertoires were generated with immunoSEQ multiplex PCR, while TCRdb's copy carries only in-frame clones and drops some. In the table there are around 2.5 million clones, 90% to 95% of which are singletons. Sample: naive CD4+ T cells from PBMCs. The subset denotes: CD45RA+ positively selected. These receptors were collected from a man aged 18 to 29 in good health. Some clones in this sample may be carry-over from other donors' samples.

In DNA, the CDR3 is TGTGCCAGCAGCGTAATGTGGGGGCTCCAAGAGACCCAGTACTTC. The encoded protein is CASSVMWGLQETQYF. V usage is TRBV9 and J usage is TRBJ2-5, with D possibly TRBD1 on 6 matching bases. Per germline, CDR1 SGDLS and CDR2 YYNGEE. The V end was cut by 1 base, the J end by 1 base, with 11 bases between. CDR3 length: 15 amino acids. Full variable domain (outside the CDR3, taken from reference TRBV9 and TRBJ2-5): DSGVTQTPKHLITATGQRVTLRCSPRSGDLSVYWYQQSLDQGLQFLIQYYNGEERAKGNILERFSAQQFPDLHSELNLSSLELGDSALYFCASSVMWGLQETQYFGPGTRLLVL.

The chain links TRBV10-3 to TRBJ1-2; D unclear. Germline CDR1 reads ENHRY; CDR2 reads SYGVKD. This CDR3 contains 12 residues. V lost 4 bases to trimming and J lost 3 bases, with 6 bases between them. The CDR3, as DNA: TGTGCCATCAGTGCCGGGGACTATGGCTACACCTTC. The encoded protein is CAISAGDYGYTF.

V gene TRBV7-2 combines with J gene TRBJ1-1; 9 bases agree with TRBD1. The CDR3 runs 15 residues. The germline V gene encodes CDR1 SGHTA and CDR2 FQGNSA. V dropped 1 base and J dropped 7; count of bases not matched to a gene: 7. CDR3 residues: CASSLVVDRGGEAFF. The CDR3, as DNA: TGTGCCAGCAGCTTAGTTGTGGACAGGGGTGGTGAAGCTTTCTTT. The complete variable domain, with remaining parts taken from reference TRBV7-2 and TRBJ1-1, reads GAGVSQSPSNKVTEKGKDVELRCDPISGHTALYWYRQSLGQGLEFLIYFQGNSAPDKSGLPSDRFSAERTGGSVSTLTIQRTQQEDSAVYLCASSLVVDRGGEAFFGQGTRLTVV.

The chain joins TRBV10-2 to TRBJ1-1; no clear D. Trimming left V 3 bases short and J 13 bases short, with 12 bases between. Germline loops: CDR1 WSHSY, CDR2 SAAADI. CDR3 length: 11 amino acids. In nucleotides, the CDR3 is TGCGCCAGCAGTGAATCCTCGACGGGTTTCTTT. Translating it yields CASSESSTGFF.

This chain connects TRBV19 to TRBJ2-1, with unresolved D. This CDR3 region has 14 residues. In germline, CDR1 is LNHDA, CDR2 SQIVND (reference sequence). V was clipped by 5 bases and J by 0 bases, with 8 bases between them. For the CDR3, the DNA is TGTGCCAGTAGTGCCGGGTCCTCCTACAATGAGCAGTTCTTC. It codes for CASSAGSSYNEQFF.

A remark on this clone: Other DNA sequences from this sample encode an identical CDR3 as well. This rearrangement joins TRBV18 to TRBJ2-5; D unresolved. The CDR3 covers 11 residues. V was trimmed by 6 bases and J by 2 bases, leaving 4 bases between them. CDR1 is KGHSH, CDR2 LQKENI, per germline. CDR3 amino acids: CASSIQETQYF. CDR3 coding DNA: TGTGCCAGCTCGATACAAGAGACCCAGTACTTC. The full variable domain, rest sourced from reference TRBV18 and TRBJ2-5, is NAGVMQNPRHLVRRRGQEARLRCSPMKGHSHVYWYRQLPEEGLKFMVYLQKENIIDESGMPKERFSAEFPKEGPSILRIQQVVRGDSAAYFCASSIQETQYFGPGTRLLVL.

This chain uses TRBV4-1 with TRBJ2-2; 7 bases map to TRBD2. The trim removed 1 base at V and 1 base at J, leaving 12 bases unmatched. CDR3 size: 19 residues. Germline V gene data show CDR1 as MGHRA and CDR2 as YSYEKL. In nucleotides, the CDR3 is TGCGCCAGCAGCCAAGTCGGTCTCAGCGCGGGAGTGAACACCGGGGAGCTGTTTTTT. This codes for CASSQVGLSAGVNTGELFF.

This rearrangement joins TRBV5-1 to TRBJ2-7, with TRBD2 as a possible D gene (5 bases). Trimming cost V 0 bases and J 4 bases, with 14 bases left between them. Germline V CDR1 and CDR2: SGHRS, YFSETQ. This CDR3 spans 15 amino acids. The CDR3: CASSLAFRAGYEQYF. CDR3 bases: TGCGCCAGCAGCTTGGCCTTTAGGGCGGGTTACGAGCAGTACTTC.

The V call is TRBV7-9, the J call TRBJ2-1; 10 bases agree with TRBD2. CDR3 length: 16 amino acids. With 5 bases clipped from V and 4 bases from J, the junction kept 8 bases outside the gene matches. CDR1 is SEHNR and CDR2 is FQNEAQ in the germline V gene (reference sequence). For the CDR3, the DNA is TGTGCCAGCAGCGACGCACGGACTAGCGGATACAATGAGCAGTTCTTC. As protein: CASSDARTSGYNEQFF.

The chain joins TRBV7-9 to TRBJ2-6; TRBD2 agrees at 7 bases. The CDR3 is 16 amino acids. CDR1 and CDR2 (germline): SEHNR, FQNEAQ (reference sequence). V trimming: 7 bases; J trimming: 3 bases; junction bases outside the gene matches: 9. CDR3 sequence reads: CASTLREVYGANVLTF. CDR3 DNA: TGTGCCAGCACCCTACGGGAGGTATATGGGGCCAACGTCCTGACTTTC.

The chain recombines TRBV28 with TRBJ2-1, with 9 bases aligning to TRBD1. J was trimmed by 4 bases and V by 6 bases; bases with no gene match: 4. CDR1 and CDR2 (germline): MDHEN, SYDVKM. The CDR3 length is 14 residues. In nucleotides, the CDR3 is TGTGCCAGCAGACGGGACAGGGCATACAATGAGCAGTTCTTC. Encoded protein: CASRRDRAYNEQFF.

The rearrangement links TRBV7-9 to TRBJ1-4; 9 nucleotides line up with TRBD1. Trimming took 5 bases from V and 8 from J; bases not matched to a gene: 6. The length of the CDR3 is 14 residues. Germline V gene data show CDR1 as SEHNR and CDR2 as FQNEAQ (reference sequence). The CDR3 loop is CASSGTGKGEKLFF. CDR3 nucleotides: TGTGCCAGCAGCGGGACAGGGAAAGGCGAAAAACTGTTTTTT.

The chain uses TRBV25-1 and TRBJ1-1; D remains unclear. Looked up from germline, CDR1 is MGHDK and CDR2 is SYGVNS. The V end lost 7 bases, the J end lost 0 bases, and 9 bases lay between the germline ends. The CDR3 runs 13 residues. The CDR3 DNA reads as TGTGCCAGCACCTCTAGCATGAACACTGAAGCTTTCTTT. This gives the protein CASTSSMNTEAFF.

The chain has TRBV7-3 and TRBJ2-5; 8 nucleotides line up with TRBD2. The CDR3 has 15 amino acids. Germline V gives CDR1 SGHTA, CDR2 FQGTGA. V shed 6 bases, J shed 2 bases, and the junction held 8 bases outside the gene matches. CDR3 bases: TGTGCCAGCAGTTATAGCGGGAAGAGACAAGAGACCCAGTACTTC. Protein: CASSYSGKRQETQYF.

The DNA for the CDR3 is TGTGCCAGCAGCTTAGATTTTTGGACTACAGATACGCAGTATTTT. Translated, it gives CASSLDFWTTDTQYF. The rearrangement uses TRBV7-2 and TRBJ2-3; tentatively, D is TRBD2 (5 bases). Germline V lookup: CDR1 SGHTA, CDR2 FQGNSA. There are 15 residues in the CDR3. The ends were cut back, 1 base at V and 3 bases at J, with 11 bases in the middle.

The chain is built from TRBV10-3 and TRBJ1-2; 10 positions agree with TRBD1. The CDR3 spans 15 residues. Germline CDR1 is ENHRY and CDR2 is SYGVKD. The V and J ends lost 0 bases and 4 bases, in that order; junction bases with no gene match: 2. This CDR3 reads CAISESGQGTYGYTF. CDR3 nucleotides: TGTGCCATCAGTGAGTCGGGACAGGGGACCTATGGCTACACCTTC.

About this clone: Other DNA sequences in this sample translate to the same CDR3. This chain connects TRBV7-7 to TRBJ2-5; D remains unclear. V was shortened by 3 bases and J by 1 base, with 6 bases between the two germline ends. The CDR3 is made up of 13 amino acids. Germline-derived CDR1 and CDR2 are SSHAT and FNYEAQ (reference sequence). CDR3 sequence (DNA): TGTGCCAGCAGCTTGGGTCTCCAAGAGACCCAGTACTTC. Its translation is CASSLGLQETQYF.

The V and J genes are TRBV23-1 and TRBJ1-5; 8 bases map to TRBD1. TRBV23-1 is assigned to the ORF class and has an uncertain function. This CDR3 spans 14 amino acids. V lost 6 bases and J lost 5; bases outside the gene matches: 6. DNA for the CDR3: TGCGCCAGCAGGGACAGGGCAGCCCATCAGCCCCAGCATTTT. The encoded protein is CASRDRAAHQPQHF.

This clone appeared a single time. The V and J genes are TRBV2 and TRBJ2-5; D gene uncertain. The CDR3 is 12 amino acids. Germline V gene sequence: CDR1 SNHLY, CDR2 FYNNEI. V lost 7 bases, J lost 5 bases, and 11 bases lay in between. CDR3 amino acids: CASTSDGETQYF. The CDR3 DNA sequence: TGTGCCAGCACTAGTGATGGCGAGACCCAGTACTTC.

This chain links TRBV25-1 with TRBJ1-1; tentatively, D is TRBD1 (6 bases). Trimming took 6 bases from V and 5 from J, leaving 13 bases between them. The CDR3 extends over 13 amino acids. Germline V gene lookup returns CDR1 MGHDK and CDR2 SYGVNS. The CDR3 nucleotides read TGTGCCAGCAGAGCTACAGGGTCTACTGAAGCTTTCTTT. Translation: CASRATGSTEAFF. The whole variable domain, remainder taken from reference TRBV25-1 and TRBJ1-1, is EADIYQTPRYLVIGTGKKITLECSQTMGHDKMYWYQQDPGMELHLIHYSYGVNSTEKGDLSSESTVSRIRTEHFPLTLESARPSHTSQYLCASRATGSTEAFFGQGTRLTVV.

The rearrangement uses TRBV11-2 and TRBJ2-3; TRBD2 matches at 15 bases. This CDR3 has 16 amino acids. Germline CDR1 is SGHAT and CDR2 is FQNNGV. Losses at the gene ends were 4 bases for V and 8 bases for J; bases not matched to a gene: 7. The CDR3 loop is CASSSGLAGGRGTQYF. The CDR3 DNA follows: TGTGCCAGCAGCTCCGGACTAGCGGGAGGGAGGGGTACGCAGTATTTT. The whole variable domain, filled in from reference TRBV11-2 and TRBJ2-3, reads EAGVAQSPRYKIIEKRQSVAFWCNPISGHATLYWYQQILGQGPKLLIQFQNNGVVDDSQLPKDRFSAERLKGVDSTLKIQPAKLEDSAVYLCASSSGLAGGRGTQYFGPGTRLTVL.

The chain links TRBV4-3 to TRBJ1-4; a possible D gene is TRBD1 (6 bases). The CDR3 has 18 amino acids. The germline V gene has CDR1 LGHNA and CDR2 YSLEER. V was shortened by 1 base and J by 0 bases, with 15 bases between the two germline ends. The CDR3 here is CASSQAPGDTATNEKLFF. The CDR3 nucleotides read TGCGCCAGCAGCCAAGCTCCGGGGGACACCGCAACTAATGAAAAACTGTTTTTT.

In DNA form, the CDR3 reads TGTGCCAGCAGTGGACAGGGACGGAATTCACCCCTCCACTTT. This translates into CASSGQGRNSPLHF. This chain joins TRBV6-1 and TRBJ1-6; 7 bases are shared with TRBD1. The CDR3 sequence is 14 residues long. V lost 4 bases to trimming and J lost 7 bases; unmatched junction nucleotides: 4. CDR1 is MNHNS and CDR2 is SASEGT in the germline V gene.

In regard to this clone: The sample holds other DNA sequences that translate to the same CDR3. The chain couples TRBV7-3 to TRBJ2-2; D is possibly TRBD1 or TRBD2 (5 bases each). The germline V gene has CDR1 SGHTA and CDR2 FQGTGA. The V gene lost 3 bases and the J gene lost 5 bases, with 7 bases spanning the gap. The CDR3 extends over 13 amino acids. CDR3 sequence: CASSFGGTGELFF. The CDR3 bases are TGTGCCAGCAGCTTTGGGGGAACCGGGGAGCTGTTTTTT.